These 14 T cell receptor beta chains originate from one sample sequenced in a study of glioma-infiltrating T cells after dendritic cell vaccination. Noted time point: after dendritic cell vaccination, including at tumor progression/relapse. The assay was immunoSEQ multiplex PCR, and TCRdb's table has in-frame clones only and misses some. The sample contains 85,000 to 100,000 clones, 75% to 90% of which appear only once. The sample was blood, taken after dendritic cell vaccination. These receptors were collected from a human donor with glioblastoma.

This clone has just one count. V and J are TRBV28 and TRBJ2-1; a weak D match, TRBD1 (6 bases). The germline CDR1 and CDR2 sequences are MDHEN and SYDVKM. The CDR3 spans 16 residues. The V end was cut by 2 bases, the J end by 3 bases, with 14 bases between. The CDR3 reads CASSLKAGVLYNEQFF. The DNA of the CDR3 is TGTGCCAGCAGTTTAAAGGCAGGGGTGCTCTACAATGAGCAGTTCTTC.

V usage is TRBV7-2 and J usage is TRBJ2-5; TRBD2 agrees at 12 bases. The CDR3 covers 16 residues. The trim removed 3 bases at V and 4 bases at J, leaving 6 bases unmatched. CDR1 is SGHTA, CDR2 FQGNSA, per germline. CDR3 in DNA: TGTGCCAGCAGCTTTGGGTCTAGCGGGGGGGGAGAGACCCAGTACTTC. This sequence encodes CASSFGSSGGGETQYF.

The CDR3 DNA follows: TGTGCCAGTAGTCTCGGACAGACCGGGGAGCTGTTTTTT. Translated: CASSLGQTGELFF. The chain couples TRBV19 to TRBJ2-2; perhaps TRBD1 as D (6 bases). V was pared by 5 bases and J by 5 bases, with 9 bases between. The CDR3 length is 13 residues. Looked up from germline, CDR1 is LNHDA and CDR2 is SQIVND (reference sequence).

This clone has just a few counts. This rearrangement joins TRBV11-2 to TRBJ1-1; possibly TRBD1 for D (6 bases). Per germline, CDR1 SGHAT and CDR2 FQNNGV. V was clipped by 7 bases and J by 0 bases, with 18 bases between them. The CDR3 totals 16 residues. The CDR3 reads CASTPPRGGMNTEAFF. The CDR3 DNA reads as TGTGCCAGCACCCCCCCCAGGGGAGGGATGAACACTGAAGCTTTCTTT.

V and J are TRBV19 and TRBJ1-2; 7 bases match TRBD1. The CDR3 has 13 amino acids. Trimming at V came to 7 bases and at J to 5 bases, leaving 7 bases not matched to a gene. Germline loops: CDR1 LNHDA, CDR2 SQIVND (reference sequence). The CDR3 loop is CASIGDRLYGYTF. CDR3 in DNA: TGTGCCAGTATAGGGGACAGACTATATGGCTACACCTTC.

The chain uses TRBV2 and TRBJ1-2; 8 nucleotides line up with TRBD1. CDR1 SNHLY and CDR2 FYNNEI come from the germline V gene. With 8 bases clipped from V and 0 bases from J, the junction kept 8 bases outside the gene matches. The CDR3 runs 15 residues. CDR3 protein: CASDRQGSSNYGYTF. In DNA, the CDR3 is TGTGCCAGCGATAGACAGGGGTCATCTAACTATGGCTACACCTTC.

This clone appeared once. The rearrangement joins TRBV6-5 to TRBJ2-3; 8 bases fit TRBD2. CDR3 size: 15 residues. V shed 1 base, J shed 6 bases, and the junction held 6 bases outside the gene matches. Germline V gene data show CDR1 as MNHEY and CDR2 as SVGAGI. CDR3 region: CASSYWRGARDTQYF. DNA for the CDR3: TGTGCCAGCAGTTACTGGCGGGGGGCCCGGGATACGCAGTATTTT.

In this sample, this clone turned up once. The V and J genes are TRBV18 and TRBJ2-7; D may be TRBD2 (5 bases). The length of the CDR3 is 13 residues. V dropped 2 bases and J dropped 6 bases, with 11 bases sitting between them. The germline CDR1 and CDR2 sequences are KGHSH and LQKENI. The DNA of the CDR3 is TGTGCCAGCTCACCAAAAGTCAGCGGCGAGCAGTACTTC. Protein sequence: CASSPKVSGEQYF.

In this sample, this clone turned up many times. The chain employs TRBV18 and TRBJ1-2, with 9 nucleotides matching TRBD1. Germline V gene lookup returns CDR1 KGHSH and CDR2 LQKENI. The CDR3 covers 14 residues. The V gene end was trimmed by 2 bases and the J gene end by 6 bases; junction bases not matched to a gene: 4. The CDR3 sequence: CASSPVDRGHGYTF. The CDR3 coding sequence is TGTGCCAGCTCACCAGTGGACAGGGGCCATGGCTACACCTTC. The whole variable domain, remainder taken from reference TRBV18 and TRBJ1-2, is NAGVMQNPRHLVRRRGQEARLRCSPMKGHSHVYWYRQLPEEGLKFMVYLQKENIIDESGMPKERFSAEFPKEGPSILRIQQVVRGDSAAYFCASSPVDRGHGYTFGSGTRLTVV.

This clone was observed a handful of times. CDR3 in amino acids: CASSPTVLAGANLHGELFF. Here the CDR3 DNA reads TGTGCCAGCAGCCCGACGGTACTAGCGGGAGCTAATCTGCACGGGGAGCTGTTTTTT. This chain joins TRBV5-8 and TRBJ2-2, with 11 bases aligning to TRBD2. Germline trimming cut 4 bases from V and 7 bases from J; bases unmatched to any gene: 18. Per germline, CDR1 SGHTS and CDR2 YDEGEE. The CDR3 sequence is 19 residues long.

The chain combines TRBV5-1 with TRBJ1-1; D is uncertain. The CDR3 covers 14 residues. Trimming shortened V by 2 bases and J by 0 bases, and 8 bases separated the two germline ends. Germline values: CDR1 SGHRS, CDR2 YFSETQ. The CDR3 nucleotides read TGCGCCAGCAGCTTTACGGAGATGAACACTGAAGCTTTCTTT. Translated: CASSFTEMNTEAFF. The entire variable domain, with the rest obtained from reference TRBV5-1 and TRBJ1-1, is as follows: KAGVTQTPRYLIKTRGQQVTLSCSPISGHRSVSWYQQTPGQGLQFLFEYFSETQRNKGNFPGRFSGRQFSNSRSEMNVSTLELGDSALYLCASSFTEMNTEAFFGQGTRLTVV.

This clone was observed once. This chain connects TRBV10-3 to TRBJ1-2; 7 bases fit TRBD1. CDR1 and CDR2 (germline): ENHRY, SYGVKD. J was trimmed by 2 bases and V by 2 bases; bases with no gene match: 5. This CDR3 has 15 residues. The CDR3: CAISEVQGENYGYTF. The CDR3 coding sequence is TGTGCCATCAGTGAGGTGCAGGGGGAGAACTATGGCTACACCTTC.

The chain joins TRBV4-1 to TRBJ2-3; the match to TRBD2 covers 10 bases. The CDR3 extends over 16 amino acids. J lost 6 bases, V lost 0 bases, and 6 bases had no gene match. CDR1 is MGHRA, CDR2 YSYEKL, per germline. CDR3 region: CASSQDQREGWDTQYF. The DNA for the CDR3 is TGCGCCAGCAGCCAAGATCAGCGGGAGGGGTGGGATACGCAGTATTTT.

The chain recombines TRBV9 with TRBJ2-3, with a possible D match to TRBD2 (5 bases). Germline V gene sequence: CDR1 SGDLS, CDR2 YYNGEE. V was shortened by 0 bases and J by 1 base, with 9 bases between the two germline ends. The CDR3 is made up of 15 amino acids. The CDR3 sequence: CASSVGNGGTDTQYF. The CDR3 DNA follows: TGTGCCAGCAGCGTAGGGAACGGGGGCACAGATACGCAGTATTTT.